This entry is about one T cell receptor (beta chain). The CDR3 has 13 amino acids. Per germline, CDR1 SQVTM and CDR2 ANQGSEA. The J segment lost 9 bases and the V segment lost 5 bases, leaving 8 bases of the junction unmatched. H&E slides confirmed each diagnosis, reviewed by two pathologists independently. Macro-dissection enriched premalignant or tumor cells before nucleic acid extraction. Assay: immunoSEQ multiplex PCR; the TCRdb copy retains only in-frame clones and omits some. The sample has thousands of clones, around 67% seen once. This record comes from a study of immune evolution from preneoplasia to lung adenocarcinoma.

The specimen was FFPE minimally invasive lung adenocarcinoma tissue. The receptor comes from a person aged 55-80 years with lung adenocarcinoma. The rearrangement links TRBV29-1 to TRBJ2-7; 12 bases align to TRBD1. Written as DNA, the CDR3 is TGCAGCGTTATGGGACAGGGGGCTTTCGGGCAGTACTTC. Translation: CSVMGQGAFGQYF.